In its sample, the clone carrying this T cell receptor (beta chain) was seen a few times. Its antigen is unidentified. These data are taken from a study of T-cell memory formation after mild COVID-19. V lost 2 bases and J 1 base, leaving 9 bases between the germline ends. Germline values: CDR1 SGHNT, CDR2 YYREEE (reference sequence). This CDR3 spans 14 amino acids. TCRdb called the 5' RACE reads again in MiXCR, with one record for every CDR3 protein. This sample carries 280,000 or so distinct CDR3 sequences, more than 15% of them seen once, and the ten largest clones take roughly 24%. Study outcomes and limitations: CD4+ clones that contracted lay mainly in CM and EM; CD8+ ones lay in EMRA.

The sequenced material came from PBMCs or a T cell subset sorted from them (not recorded which). The V call is TRBV5-4, the J call TRBJ2-5; D perhaps matches TRBD2 (6 bases). The sequence was collected from a young man who had mild COVID-19 (a few samples of this study predate the infection). Cell type and time point are not known. CDR3 protein: CASSFGGPQETQYF. Here the CDR3 DNA reads TGTGCCAGCAGCTTCGGAGGGCCCCAAGAGACCCAGTACTTC.